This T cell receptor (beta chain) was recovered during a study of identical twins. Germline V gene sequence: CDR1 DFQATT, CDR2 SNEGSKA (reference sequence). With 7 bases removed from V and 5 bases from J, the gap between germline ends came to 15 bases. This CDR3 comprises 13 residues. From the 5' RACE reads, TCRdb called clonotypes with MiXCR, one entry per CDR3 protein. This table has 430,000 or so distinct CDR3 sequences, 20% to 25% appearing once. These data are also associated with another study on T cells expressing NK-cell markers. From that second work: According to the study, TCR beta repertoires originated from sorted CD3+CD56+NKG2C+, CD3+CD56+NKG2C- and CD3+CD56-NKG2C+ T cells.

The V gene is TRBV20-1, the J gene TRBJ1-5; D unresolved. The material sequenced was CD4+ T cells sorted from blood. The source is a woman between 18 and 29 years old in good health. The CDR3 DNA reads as TGCAGTGGGGCGAGTAGGGTTGATCAGCCCCAGCATTTT. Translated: CSGASRVDQPQHF.